The 14 T cell receptor beta chains given below trace back to one sample, sequenced in a study of CD8+CD57+ T cells in acquired aplastic anemia. Patients chosen for sequencing had shown CD8+CD57+ cell expansion by flow cytometry. For CDR3 and TCR beta VDJ profiling, genomic DNA was the template used. TCRdb recomputed calls from the reads with MiXCR, one row per CDR3 protein. The sample consists of under 250,000 distinct CDR3 sequences, around half of them appearing once. Sequenced material: sorted CD4+, CD8+, or CD8+CD57+ T cells (not recorded which) from PBMCs. The receptor set was obtained from a human donor with aplastic anemia.

The chain couples TRBV6-4 to TRBJ2-2; 9 bases match TRBD2. Looked up from germline, CDR1 is MRHNA and CDR2 is SNTAGT. Losses at the gene ends were 5 bases for V and 9 bases for J; bases not matched to a gene: 10. This CDR3 comprises 15 residues. The CDR3 region is CASSLVSREGRELFF. The CDR3 coding sequence is TGTGCCAGCAGTTTGGTTTCGCGGGAGGGTCGGGAGCTGTTTTTT.

This clonotype appeared many times. The chain is built from TRBV5-1 and TRBJ1-5; the D gene is possibly TRBD1 (5 bases). The germline CDR1 and CDR2 sequences are SGHRS and YFSETQ. V lost 0 bases and J 4 bases, leaving 11 bases between the germline ends. The CDR3 contains 15 residues. Here the CDR3 DNA reads TGCGCCAGCAGCTTGGATCTCGGGGCGAATCAGCCCCAGCATTTT. It specifies CASSLDLGANQPQHF.

The chain carries TRBV7-6 and TRBJ1-4, with D uncertain. Germline V CDR1 and CDR2: SGHVS, FNYEAQ. V was cut by 1 base and J by 3 bases, with 6 bases left in between. CDR3 length equals 14 residues. DNA for the CDR3: TGTGCCAGCAGCTTAGAGTACGCTAATGAAAAACTGTTTTTT. Residues: CASSLEYANEKLFF.

The rearrangement uses TRBV5-6 and TRBJ1-1, with 8 bases matching TRBD1. The CDR3 consists of 15 residues. V shed 3 bases and J 3 bases; nucleotides not matched to a gene: 7. CDR1 SGHDT and CDR2 YYEEEE come from the germline V gene. Here the CDR3 DNA reads TGTGCCAGCAGCTATGGACAGGGAAGGGACACTGAAGCTTTCTTT. Translating gives CASSYGQGRDTEAFF.

The V gene is TRBV29-1, the J gene TRBJ2-7; the D gene is possibly TRBD2 (6 bases). The CDR3 spans 13 residues. CDR1 is SQVTM, CDR2 ANQGSEA, per germline. The germline V and J ends were trimmed by 4 bases and 4 bases, with 14 bases remaining between them. The CDR3 coding sequence is TGCAGCGTTGCCCCCAAGGAGGGGTACGAGCAGTACTTC. Protein product: CSVAPKEGYEQYF.

This clonotype has ten or more counts. The V gene is TRBV5-6, the J gene TRBJ2-1; D may be TRBD1 (5 bases). CDR1 SGHDT and CDR2 YYEEEE come from the germline V gene. Trimming stripped 0 bases from V and 3 bases from J, with 10 bases between. This CDR3 is built from 15 residues. The CDR3 region has the DNA TGTGCCAGCAGCTTGGAGCAGGGAAACTACAATGAGCAGTTCTTC. It translates to CASSLEQGNYNEQFF.

J is TRBJ2-7 and V is TRBV6-5; TRBD1 aligns across 9 bases. V shed 8 bases, J shed 5 bases, and the junction held 16 bases outside the gene matches. This CDR3 comprises 16 residues. The germline gives CDR1 MNHEY, CDR2 SVGAGI. CDR3 region: CASGSEGGTGYNEQYF. As DNA, the CDR3 is TGTGCCAGCGGTAGTGAGGGAGGGACAGGGTACAACGAGCAGTACTTC.

The CDR3 loop is CASSLDLGAYEQYF. The CDR3 DNA follows: TGTGCCAGCAGCTTAGATTTAGGGGCCTACGAGCAGTACTTC. The chain recombines TRBV7-2 with TRBJ2-7, with D tentatively TRBD1 (5 bases). This CDR3 comprises 14 residues. Germline V gene data show CDR1 as SGHTA and CDR2 as FQGNSA. V was pared by 1 base and J by 2 bases, with 9 bases between.

The rearrangement uses TRBV18 and TRBJ2-7, with 9 bases aligning to TRBD1. This CDR3 has 15 residues. Looked up from germline, CDR1 is KGHSH and CDR2 is LQKENI. Trimming took 5 bases from V and 5 from J; bases not matched to a gene: 10. This chain's CDR3 is CASSSSGTGFHEQYF. The CDR3 nucleotides are TGTGCCAGCTCATCTTCCGGGACAGGGTTCCACGAGCAGTACTTC.

The chain has TRBV20-1 and TRBJ2-3; 14 bases map to TRBD2. Trimming at V came to 0 bases and at J to 0 bases, leaving 8 bases not matched to a gene. CDR3 length: 19 residues. The germline gives CDR1 DFQATT, CDR2 SNEGSKA (reference sequence). The CDR3 DNA is TGCAGTGCTAGAGACCCCTCGACTAGCGGGAGGGAGAGCACAGATACGCAGTATTTT. As protein: CSARDPSTSGRESTDTQYF.

CDR3 coding DNA: TGCGCCAGCAGCCATGGCAGCTCCGACTATGGCTACACCTTC. Translating it yields CASSHGSSDYGYTF. The chain links TRBV4-3 to TRBJ1-2; D not resolved. The CDR3 has 14 residues. Germline values: CDR1 LGHNA, CDR2 YSLEER. Trimming removed 3 bases at V and 3 bases at J, with 11 bases between.

The genes are TRBV7-9 and TRBJ2-7; 7 bases match TRBD2. The CDR3 extends over 16 amino acids. Germline-derived CDR1 and CDR2 are SEHNR and FQNEAQ (reference sequence). Losses at the gene ends were 6 bases for V and 5 bases for J; bases not matched to a gene: 16. The CDR3 sequence: CASSESPGAGVDEQYF. CDR3 coding DNA: TGTGCCAGCAGTGAGAGCCCCGGGGCGGGGGTAGACGAGCAGTACTTC.

This sequence joins TRBV6-6 and TRBJ1-1; the D is unclear. The V end was cut by 2 bases, the J end by 6 bases, with 7 bases between. There are 12 residues in the CDR3. The germline V gene has CDR1 MNHNY and CDR2 SVGAGI (reference sequence). The CDR3 region is CASSYVDSEAFF. CDR3 coding DNA: TGTGCCAGCAGTTACGTTGACTCTGAAGCTTTCTTT.

As DNA, the CDR3 is TGTGCCAGCAGTCCACGGGGACGTGGGAACACTGAAGCTTTCTTT. It is translated as CASSPRGRGNTEAFF. The rearrangement links TRBV2 to TRBJ1-1; tentative D call: TRBD1 (5 bases). CDR3 length equals 15 residues. With 5 bases removed from V and 1 base from J, the gap between germline ends came to 14 bases. The V gene's germline CDR1 is SNHLY and CDR2 FYNNEI.